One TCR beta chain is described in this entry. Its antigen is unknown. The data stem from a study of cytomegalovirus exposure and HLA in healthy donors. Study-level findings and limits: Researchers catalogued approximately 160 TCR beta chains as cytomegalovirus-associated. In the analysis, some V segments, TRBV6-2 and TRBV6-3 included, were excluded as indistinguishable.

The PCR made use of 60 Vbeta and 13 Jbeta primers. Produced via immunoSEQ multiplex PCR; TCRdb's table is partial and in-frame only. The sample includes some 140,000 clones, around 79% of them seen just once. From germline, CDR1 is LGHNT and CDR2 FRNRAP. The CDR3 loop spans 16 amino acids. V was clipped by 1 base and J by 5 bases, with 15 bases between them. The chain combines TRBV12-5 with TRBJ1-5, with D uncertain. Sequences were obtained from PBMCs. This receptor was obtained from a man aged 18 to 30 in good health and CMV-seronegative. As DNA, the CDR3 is TGTGCTAGTGGTTTGGCCCCGAGGGCCTGGCATCAGCCCCAGCATTTT. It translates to CASGLAPRAWHQPQHF. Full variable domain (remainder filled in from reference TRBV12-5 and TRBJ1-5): DARVTQTPRHKVTEMGQEVTMRCQPILGHNTVFWYRQTMMQGLELLAYFRNRAPLDDSGMPKDRFSAEMPDATLATLKIQPSEPRDSAVYFCASGLAPRAWHQPQHFGDGTRLSIL.